This T cell receptor (beta chain) was sequenced for a study of PD-L1 blockade in urothelial cancer. Study background: Patients previously received 0 to 3 chemotherapy regimens. After treatment start, blood was analyzed at 3 weeks (second dose) and at 6 weeks. The study's findings and limits: A below-median TCR clonality in blood before treatment predicted better survival.

In regard to this clone: Antigen specificity is unknown.

TCRdb's copy holds only in-frame clones and misses some; the assay was immunoSEQ multiplex PCR. The table includes about 87,000 clones, roughly 89% detected once. The CDR3 spans 14 residues. Germline values: CDR1 LNHDA, CDR2 SQIVND (reference sequence). V lost 5 bases, J lost 9 bases, and 9 bases stayed unmatched. Time point meaning: pretreatment peripheral blood. Patients had urothelial carcinoma that was locally advanced or metastatic. Here the sequenced sample was PBMCs, taken around atezolizumab (anti-PD-L1) treatment. The chain employs TRBV19 and TRBJ2-7, with 11 bases fitting TRBD1. The source of this sequence is a man between 60 and 75 years old with urothelial cancer. The CDR3 region has the DNA TGTGCCAGTAGTTCCGGGACAGGGGGAAATGCGCAGTACTTC. Amino acid sequence: CASSSGTGGNAQYF. The full variable domain, rest sourced from reference TRBV19 and TRBJ2-7, is DGGITQSPKYLFRKEGQNVTLSCEQNLNHDAMYWYRQDPGQGLRLIYYSQIVNDFQKGDIAEGYSVSREKKESFPLTVTSAQKNPTAFYLCASSSGTGGNAQYFGPGTRLTVT.